This T cell receptor (beta chain) comes out of a study of blood T cell repertoires in COVID-19. Study context: The United States, Italy and Spain supplied acute and convalescent COVID-19 samples.

V dropped 4 bases and J dropped 2; count of bases not matched to a gene: 4. The CDR3 is 15 residues long. The V gene's germline CDR1 is MGHRA and CDR2 YSYEKL. In the authors' workflow: Scientists estimated how many nucleated cells there were by amplifying reference gene primers. Data came from immunoSEQ multiplex PCR; TCRdb stores just in-frame clones and leaves some out. The DNA was the basis for D and trimming; V, J and clone size are from that table. Found here are under 350,000 clones, roughly 85% of them singletons; the top ten hold roughly 11%. The chain couples TRBV4-1 to TRBJ1-2, with 10 nucleotides matching TRBD1. This receptor was taken from an older woman with acute or convalescent COVID-19. The sample taken for sequencing was peripheral blood. CDR3 sequence (DNA): TGCGCCAGCAGCCCTTTGGACAGGGGGAACTATGGCTACACCTTC. As protein: CASSPLDRGNYGYTF.